This is a list of T cell receptor beta chains from one sample in a study of T-cell reconstitution after alpha-beta-depleted transplantation in children. TCRdb recomputed calls from the PCR reads with MiXCR, one row per CDR3 protein. The sample has around 370,000 distinct CDR3 sequences, 15% to 20% seen once. The material sequenced was PBMCs, mostly from graft donor cells, taken 360 days after TCRalphabeta/CD19-depleted stem cell transplant. Receptors originate from a male patient aged 2 to 10 who had a stem cell transplant for acute lymphoblastic leukemia, so the T cells may come from the graft donor. The CDR3 runs from the conserved cysteine through the conserved F or W.

V gene,CDR3 protein
TRBV28,CASSWTGAETQYF
TRBV6-2/TRBV6-3,CASSYRQGRETQYF
TRBV4-1,CASSLGQGGYYGYTF
TRBV7-2,CASSLSGRSDTQYF
TRBV12-3/TRBV12-4,CASSLVLSGALYGYTF
TRBV10-3,CAISPSGPYEQYF
TRBV7-2,CASSSGTGPGEQYF
TRBV9,CASSVVPGGEQFF
TRBV27,CASSFAGLAGVNEQFF
TRBV7-2,CASSLTGVLSYEQYF
TRBV28,CASSLTLLDRGSYEQYF
TRBV5-1,CASSLGGHPYNSPLHF
TRBV3-1,CASSQAGRPNTEAFF
TRBV3-1,CASSPFPGAMNTEAFF
TRBV28,CASSLLLGLLTDTQYF
TRBV12-3/TRBV12-4,CASSFWDRGPYEQYF
TRBV20-1,CSASGLAQSSYNEQFF
TRBV29-1,CSVTGQGSEQYF
TRBV4-3,CASSQEKGGVRNYGYTF
TRBV12-3/TRBV12-4,CASSSGLAGPTDTQYF
TRBV28,CASSLVQGPESERNTIYF
TRBV28,CASSTNGGETQYF
TRBV19,CASRPGQGAVGTEAFF
TRBV19,CASMGWESEEQFF
TRBV12-3/TRBV12-4,CASSLYRPLSGANVLTF
TRBV7-2,CASSLGAVDSEQYF
TRBV7-2,CASRFPLAGGPGELFF
TRBV6-2/TRBV6-3,CASSYPDRRTEAFF